These 26 T cell receptor beta chains were sequenced from one sample in a study of tumor and adjacent non-tumor tissue in lung cancer. The library came from three nested PCR rounds adapted from ARM-PCR protocols. A single record per CDR3 protein comes from TCRdb applying MiXCR to the multiplex PCR reads. Of 100,000 to 120,000 distinct CDR3 sequences detected, under 90% appear once; the ten largest clones hold approximately 22%. No cell sorting was done before RNA was extracted from the tissue. Material for sequencing was lung tumor tissue. These receptor sequences come from a man between 70 and 80 years old with non-small cell lung cancer.

About this clonotype: A read error may explain this, as a much larger clone is one base away. The rearrangement uses TRBV11-2 and TRBJ2-7, with D unresolved. CDR3 length: 12 amino acids. The germline V and J ends were trimmed by 6 bases and 2 bases, with 8 bases remaining between them. CDR1 is SGHAT and CDR2 is FQNNGV in the germline V gene. The CDR3 spells CASSPEAYEQYF. CDR3 DNA sequence: TGTGCCAGCAGTCCGGAAGCCTACGAGCAGTACTTC.

In the case of this clonotype: Relative to the germline gene, one junction end is altered; a read error may explain this. The CDR3 DNA reads as TGTACCAGCAGTACGGTCCAGGGGGGTTACAATGAGCAGTTCTTC. It encodes CTSSTVQGGYNEQFF. The chain is built from TRBV28 and TRBJ2-1, with a weak D call TRBD1 (7 bases). This CDR3 spans 15 amino acids. Per the germline V gene, CDR1 is MDHEN and CDR2 is SYDVKM.

Comments on this clonotype: At one boundary the junction diverges from the germline segment, which might be a read error. The J gene is TRBJ2-3, the V gene TRBV11-2; D tentatively reads TRBD1 or TRBD2 (5 bases each). The V gene's germline CDR1 is SGHAT and CDR2 FQNNGV. This CDR3 comprises 16 residues. CDR3 sequence: CASSLTQGGSTDTQCF. The CDR3 nucleotides read TGTGCCAGCAGCTTAACTCAGGGTGGGAGTACGGATACGCAGTGTTTT.

On this clonotype itself: Given the absence of the conserved phenylalanine or tryptophan at the CDR3 end, a read error is likely. The chain uses TRBV4-2 and TRBJ2-7; D remains ambiguous. The germline V gene has CDR1 LGHNA and CDR2 YNFKEQ. Trimming removed 3 bases at V and 3 bases at J, with 12 bases between. The CDR3 loop spans 14 amino acids. The CDR3 DNA follows: TGTGCCAGCAGCCAGTATTATGCAGGCTACGAGCAGTACTTA. This codes for CASSQYYAGYEQYL.

The chain carries TRBV6-5 and TRBJ1-2; no reliable D call. V was shortened by 3 bases and J by 11 bases, with 13 bases between the two germline ends. The CDR3 runs to 12 residues. Per germline, CDR1 MNHEY and CDR2 SVGAGI. CDR3 DNA sequence: TGTGCCAGCAGTTATCAAGGGTGTGGTTACACCTTC. This encodes CASSYQGCGYTF.

In its sample, this clonotype was seen once. This may arise from a read error, as a much more abundant clone is one base away. The CDR3 does not end in the conserved phenylalanine or tryptophan, so this is likely a read error. This chain connects TRBV5-1 to TRBJ2-1; 10 bases fit TRBD2. Trimming cost V 2 bases and J 6 bases; bases outside gene matches: 8. Germline CDR1 reads SGHRS; CDR2 reads YFSETQ. This CDR3 contains 16 residues. The CDR3 is CASSLAGGPTPNEQFS. The CDR3 nucleotides read TGCGCCAGCAGCTTAGCGGGGGGGCCGACTCCCAATGAGCAGTTCTCC.

The chain couples TRBV11-2 to TRBJ2-7; D remains unclear. Germline V gives CDR1 SGHAT, CDR2 FQNNGV. Trimming left V 3 bases short and J 3 bases short, with 6 bases between. This CDR3 spans 12 amino acids. The CDR3 protein is CASSFNDYEQYF. The CDR3 bases are TGTGCCAGCAGCTTTAATGACTACGAGCAGTACTTC.

With respect to this clonotype: This likely comes from a read error, as the CDR3 has no conserved phenylalanine or tryptophan at its end. This sequence joins TRBV12-3 or TRBV12-4 and TRBJ2-7; no clear D gene. This CDR3 contains 13 residues. The germline V and J ends were trimmed by 5 bases and 1 base, with 9 bases remaining between them. Written as DNA, the CDR3 is TGTGCCAGCAGTCCCCCGGAATCCTACGAGCAGTACATC. This gives the protein CASSPPESYEQYI.

The chain employs TRBV6-2 or TRBV6-3 and TRBJ2-1; TRBD2 aligns across 11 bases. With 0 bases clipped from V and 8 bases from J, the junction kept 12 bases outside the gene matches. Germline values: CDR1 MNHEY, CDR2 SVGEGT. The CDR3 is 18 residues long. The CDR3: CASSYSLGLADVLDEQFF. DNA for the CDR3: TGTGCCAGCAGTTACTCGTTGGGACTAGCGGATGTATTGGATGAGCAGTTCTTC.

The count of this clonotype is one. CDR3 DNA: TGTGCCAGCAGCTGGGGGACAGTCTGTGGCTACACCTTC. Protein: CASSWGTVCGYTF. The chain recombines TRBV5-5 with TRBJ1-2, with 7 positions matching TRBD1. The germline CDR1 and CDR2 sequences are SGHKS and YYEKEE (reference sequence). The J segment lost 7 bases and the V segment lost 3 bases, leaving 6 bases of the junction unmatched. The CDR3 consists of 13 residues.

This clonotype has ten or more counts. This rearrangement joins TRBV4-2 to TRBJ1-3; a possible D gene is TRBD1 (6 bases). Trimming left V 0 bases short and J 4 bases short, with 10 bases between. The CDR3 is made up of 15 amino acids. CDR1 and CDR2 (germline): LGHNA, YNFKEQ. The CDR3 nucleotides read TGTGCCAGCAGCCAAGATCTTGGACAGGGAAACACCATATATTTT. Encoded protein: CASSQDLGQGNTIYF.

As for this clonotype: Mismatch with germline at one junction end may stem from a read error. V and J are TRBV10-3 and TRBJ2-6, with D possibly matching TRBD1 (5 bases). Germline V gene sequence: CDR1 ENHRY, CDR2 SYGVKD. The CDR3 extends over 14 amino acids. CDR3: CTIRTTSGANVLTF. The CDR3 DNA sequence: TGTACCATCAGGACAACCTCTGGGGCCAACGTCCTGACTTTC.

V and J are TRBV29-1 and TRBJ1-2; maybe TRBD1 (5 bases). The V gene lost 0 bases and the J gene lost 0 bases, with 11 bases spanning the gap. The CDR3 is 15 residues long. Germline V gene lookup returns CDR1 SQVTM and CDR2 ANQGSEA. The CDR3 is CSVEDSAGSNYGYTF. As DNA, the CDR3 is TGCAGCGTTGAAGACTCGGCAGGGTCTAACTATGGCTACACCTTC.

The J gene is TRBJ2-7, the V gene TRBV5-6; perhaps D is TRBD1 or TRBD2 (5 bases each). This CDR3 region has 16 residues. Looked up from germline, CDR1 is SGHDT and CDR2 is YYEEEE. With 3 bases removed from V and 4 bases from J, the gap between germline ends came to 20 bases. The CDR3: CASSSVVRERTYEQYF. CDR3 DNA sequence: TGTGCCAGCAGCTCCGTTGTCAGGGAGAGGACTTACGAGCAGTACTTC.

In the case of this clonotype: At one boundary the junction diverges from the germline segment, which might be a read error. This chain connects TRBV5-4 to TRBJ1-6; TRBD1 agrees at 7 bases. This CDR3 has 16 residues. CDR1 and CDR2 from the germline V gene are SGHNT and YYREEE (reference sequence). The CDR3 sequence is CASRYLPGQLNSPLHF. DNA for the CDR3: TGTGCCAGCAGGTACTTACCGGGACAGCTTAATTCACCCCTTCACTTT. Together with reference TRBV5-4 and TRBJ1-6, the CDR3 gives the full variable domain: ETGVTQSPTHLIKTRGQQVTLRCSSQSGHNTVSWYQQALGQGPQFIFQYYREEENGRGNFPPRFSGLQFPNYSSELNVNALELDDSALYLCASRYLPGQLNSPLHFGNGTRLTVT.

This clonotype was seen repeatedly, ten times or more. The chain uses TRBV11-2 and TRBJ2-1, with 7 bases aligning to TRBD2. Germline trimming cut 1 base from V and 2 bases from J; bases unmatched to any gene: 5. Germline CDR1 is SGHAT and CDR2 is FQNNGV. The CDR3 is 16 amino acids. In DNA, the CDR3 is TGTGCCAGCAGCTTAGGGTTCGGGAGGACCTACAATGAGCAGTTCTTC. Its translation is CASSLGFGRTYNEQFF.

The table lists this clonotype with a count of one. The junction shows a germline mismatch at one end, possibly a read error. The genes are TRBV4-3 and TRBJ2-7; TRBD2 is a possible D gene (5 bases). This CDR3 region has 15 residues. CDR1 is LGHNA and CDR2 is YSLEER in the germline V gene. CDR3 DNA: TGCGTCAGCAGCCAAGGTCGGGGTTATTTAGGCGAGCAGTATTTC. Amino acids: CVSSQGRGYLGEQYF.

This clonotype appeared a single time. The CDR3 spells CASSSLSGEEGGRGFGQFF. Written as DNA, the CDR3 is TGTGCCAGCAGTTCACTGAGCGGGGAAGAGGGAGGCCGAGGATTTGGGCAGTTCTTC. This chain joins TRBV6-5 and TRBJ2-1; 7 positions match TRBD2. Trimming took 4 bases from V and 12 from J; bases not matched to a gene: 27. This CDR3 contains 19 residues. Germline CDR1 reads MNHEY; CDR2 reads SVGAGI.

For this clonotype: The CDR3 end shows no conserved phenylalanine or tryptophan, and so a read error is likely. The chain carries TRBV12-3 or TRBV12-4 and TRBJ1-1; maybe TRBD1 (5 bases). The CDR3 runs to 15 residues. The V end lost 1 base, the J end lost 0 bases, and 9 bases lay between the germline ends. CDR3 residues: CASSLGRGMNTEAFS. The CDR3 region has the DNA TGTGCCAGCAGTTTAGGGAGGGGCATGAACACTGAAGCTTTCTCA.

The chain has TRBV6-6 and TRBJ2-3; 9 bases align to TRBD1. Germline CDR1 MNHNY, CDR2 SVGAGI (reference sequence). V lost 2 bases to trimming and J lost 11 bases; unmatched junction nucleotides: 17. This CDR3 has 17 residues. CDR3 amino acids: CASSYDLDRGSTNMQYF. The CDR3 nucleotides read TGTGCCAGCAGTTACGATCTAGACAGGGGGAGCACAAATATGCAGTATTTT.

To note about this clonotype: One end of the junction varies from germline; a read error may be responsible. The J gene is TRBJ1-5, the V gene TRBV5-4; maybe TRBD1 (6 bases). Germline V gives CDR1 SGHNT, CDR2 YYREEE (reference sequence). There are 14 residues in the CDR3. CDR3 sequence: CTSSVQGRNQPQHF. The CDR3 coding sequence is TGTACCAGCAGCGTACAGGGCCGCAATCAGCCCCAGCATTTT.

The sample holds one count of this clonotype. A junction boundary mismatches the germline segment, possibly from a read error. This chain joins TRBV6-5 and TRBJ2-7, with D hard to call. This CDR3 has 12 amino acids. Germline V CDR1 and CDR2: MNHEY, SVGAGI. The CDR3 sequence is CTSTRVGYKQYF. The CDR3 DNA reads TGTACCAGCACCAGAGTTGGGTACAAGCAGTACTTC.

The count of this clonotype is one. The conserved phenylalanine or tryptophan is not found at the CDR3 terminus, so this likely reflects a read error. The rearrangement joins TRBV6-5 to TRBJ1-1; D perhaps matches TRBD1 (5 bases). Trimming shortened V by 8 bases and J by 2 bases, and 12 bases separated the two germline ends. CDR3 length equals 13 residues. Germline V CDR1 and CDR2: MNHEY, SVGAGI. The CDR3 DNA sequence: TGTGCCAGCTGTGACAGACTAAACACTGAAGCTTTCATT. Translating gives CASCDRLNTEAFI.

Details on this clonotype: The junction departs from the called germline gene at one end, perhaps through a read error. The chain uses TRBV6-5 and TRBJ1-1, with 9 nucleotides matching TRBD1. Germline assignment: CDR1 MNHEY and CDR2 SVGAGI. The CDR3 spans 13 residues. The CDR3 region is CESSGTGNTEASF. The CDR3 DNA is TGTGAAAGCAGTGGGACAGGGAACACTGAAGCTTCCTTT.

In regard to this clonotype: Sequence at one end of the junction differs from germline and may be a read error. The V gene is TRBV11-2, the J gene TRBJ2-3; tentatively, D is TRBD1 (5 bases). The CDR3 contains 14 residues. Germline lookup yields CDR1 SGHAT and CDR2 FQNNGV. CDR3 amino acids: CANSLTPGLNTQYF. CDR3 bases: TGTGCCAACAGCCTTACCCCAGGGTTAAATACGCAGTATTTT.

The table lists this clonotype with a few counts. The final CDR3 position lacks the conserved phenylalanine or tryptophan, pointing to a likely read error. This chain joins TRBV4-1 and TRBJ1-2; D possibly corresponds to TRBD1 (6 bases). Trimming pared 4 bases from V and 4 bases from J, leaving 16 bases between. Per germline, CDR1 MGHRA and CDR2 YSYEKL. The CDR3 covers 15 residues. The CDR3 region has the DNA TGCGCCAGCAGCCGAGAAGGCGGGGGCTTCTATGGCTACACCTCC. This translates into CASSREGGGFYGYTS.